This entry features one TCR beta chain sequence. The data belong to a study of shared clonotypes between healthy human individuals. CDR1 MNHEY and CDR2 SMNVEV come from the germline V gene (reference sequence). The V gene lost 3 bases and the J gene lost 4 bases, with 12 bases spanning the gap. This CDR3 is built from 14 residues. CD45RO-negative cells were positively selected for CCR7, leaving out terminally differentiated effector memory CD45RA+ cells. The data were produced by immunoSEQ multiplex PCR, yet TCRdb's version contains in-frame clones alone and is incomplete. Of some 2,100,000 clones in the sample, approximately 94% were seen once.

Material: naive CD8+ T cells from PBMCs. This sequence joins TRBV27 and TRBJ2-5; D could derive from TRBD1 or TRBD2 (5 bases each). The clonotype originates from a man aged 18-30 years in good health. Some clones in this sample may be carry-over from other donors' samples. CDR3 sequence: CASSFRDGGETQYF. CDR3 nucleotides: TGTGCCAGCAGTTTCCGGGACGGAGGAGAGACCCAGTACTTC.